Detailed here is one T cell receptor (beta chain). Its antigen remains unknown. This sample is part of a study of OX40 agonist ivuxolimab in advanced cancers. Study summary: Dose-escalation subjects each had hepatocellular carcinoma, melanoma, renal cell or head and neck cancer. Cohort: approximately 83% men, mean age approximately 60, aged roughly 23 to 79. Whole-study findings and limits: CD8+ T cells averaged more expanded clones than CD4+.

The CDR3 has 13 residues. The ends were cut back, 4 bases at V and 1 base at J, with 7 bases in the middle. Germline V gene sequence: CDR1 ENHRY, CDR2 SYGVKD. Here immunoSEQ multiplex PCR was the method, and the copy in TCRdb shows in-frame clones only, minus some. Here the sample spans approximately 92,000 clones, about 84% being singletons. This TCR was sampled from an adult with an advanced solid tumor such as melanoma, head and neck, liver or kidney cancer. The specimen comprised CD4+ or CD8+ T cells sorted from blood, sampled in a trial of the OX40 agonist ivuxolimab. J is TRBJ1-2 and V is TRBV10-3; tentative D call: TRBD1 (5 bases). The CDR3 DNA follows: TGTGCCATCAGTGTAGGGGATAACTATGGCTACACCTTC. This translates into CAISVGDNYGYTF.